These 23 T cell receptor beta chains were all obtained from the same sample, sequenced in a study of OX40 agonist ivuxolimab in advanced cancers. The data were produced by immunoSEQ multiplex PCR, yet TCRdb's version contains in-frame clones alone and is incomplete. The sample yields under 80,000 clones, roughly 90% seen once. The sample in question was CD4+ or CD8+ T cells sorted from blood, obtained in a trial of the OX40 agonist ivuxolimab. All receptors come from an adult with an advanced solid tumor such as melanoma, head and neck, liver or kidney cancer.

The V gene is TRBV27, the J gene TRBJ1-5, with D hard to call. Trimming cost V 3 bases and J 6 bases, with 6 bases left between them. The CDR3 extends over 12 amino acids. The germline CDR1 and CDR2 sequences are MNHEY and SMNVEV (reference sequence). DNA for the CDR3: TGTGCCAGCAGTTTTTTAGGTCAGCCCCAGCATTTT. Protein sequence: CASSFLGQPQHF.

This clone appeared a single time. The rearrangement links TRBV7-2 to TRBJ1-1; D is ambiguous. The CDR3 covers 14 residues. The V and J ends lost 3 bases and 1 base respectively, with 9 bases between them. Looked up from germline, CDR1 is SGHTA and CDR2 is FQGNSA. The DNA of the CDR3 is TGTGCCAGCAGCTTTAGTGTATCGAACACTGAAGCTTTCTTT. Protein: CASSFSVSNTEAFF.

The V gene is TRBV19, the J gene TRBJ1-3; no firm D call. Germline V lookup: CDR1 LNHDA, CDR2 SQIVND (reference sequence). Trimming removed 0 bases from V and 4 bases from J, with 10 bases in between. The CDR3 has 15 residues. DNA for the CDR3: TGTGCCAGTAGTATAGATCTAAACACCGGAAACACCATATATTTT. Translated: CASSIDLNTGNTIYF.

The chain couples TRBV19 to TRBJ1-1, with D unclear. Looked up from germline, CDR1 is LNHDA and CDR2 is SQIVND (reference sequence). The CDR3 length is 14 residues. V lost 3 bases to trimming and J lost 1 base, with 9 bases between them. Here the CDR3 reads CASSIAAANTEAFF. The CDR3 DNA is TGTGCCAGTAGTATCGCCGCAGCGAACACTGAAGCTTTCTTT. Drawing the rest from reference TRBV19 and TRBJ1-1, the complete variable domain is DGGITQSPKYLFRKEGQNVTLSCEQNLNHDAMYWYRQDPGQGLRLIYYSQIVNDFQKGDIAEGYSVSREKKESFPLTVTSAQKNPTAFYLCASSIAAANTEAFFGQGTRLTVV.

The chain combines TRBV7-6 with TRBJ2-7; weak D call: TRBD2 (5 bases). The CDR3 is made up of 14 amino acids. V was shortened by 4 bases and J by 5 bases, with 15 bases between the two germline ends. CDR1 and CDR2 from the germline V gene are SGHVS and FNYEAQ. This CDR3 reads CASSYTYEGNEQYF. CDR3 sequence (DNA): TGTGCCAGCAGCTACACTTATGAGGGAAACGAGCAGTACTTC.

The chain employs TRBV11-3 and TRBJ2-1; D is undetermined. CDR1 and CDR2 from the germline V gene are SGHNT and YENEEA. V was cut by 5 bases and J by 10 bases, with 12 bases left in between. This CDR3 spans 12 amino acids. The CDR3 bases are TGTGCCAGCAGCCCTACCCTGGGGGAGCAGTTCTTC. Residues: CASSPTLGEQFF.

This chain uses TRBV2 with TRBJ2-3; D gene ambiguous. The germline gives CDR1 SNHLY, CDR2 FYNNEI. Deletions cut 3 bases from V and 11 bases from J, with 21 bases between. The CDR3 covers 15 residues. DNA of the CDR3: TGTGCCAGCAGTGACTCTCCTCCCCAACCCCATTGGCAGTATTTT. As protein: CASSDSPPQPHWQYF.

For the CDR3, the DNA is TGTGCCAGTAGCCCGACTTCCGTTCGCTACGAGCAGTACTTC. It is translated as CASSPTSVRYEQYF. The chain links TRBV19 to TRBJ2-7, with D unclear. This CDR3 is 14 amino acids long. V was trimmed by 6 bases and J by 3 bases, leaving 15 bases between them. The germline CDR1 and CDR2 sequences are LNHDA and SQIVND (reference sequence).

This sequence joins TRBV21-1 and TRBJ2-4. TRBV21-1 is a pseudogene. The CDR3 runs to 18 residues. In DNA form, the CDR3 reads TGTGCCAGCAGCAAAGCGAAGAAAGGGAAGTTAGCCAAAAACATTCAGTACTTC. This sequence encodes CASSKAKKGKLAKNIQYF.

This chain connects TRBV11-3 to TRBJ2-1; D might be TRBD1 or TRBD2, each matching 6 bases. The CDR3 covers 16 residues. V dropped 4 bases and J dropped 0 bases, with 13 bases sitting between them. Germline CDR1 and CDR2: SGHNT and YENEEA. The CDR3 sequence is CASSSRGVSSYNEQFF. In DNA, the CDR3 is TGTGCCAGCAGCTCGAGGGGGGTGAGCTCCTACAATGAGCAGTTCTTC.

The V gene is TRBV5-6, the J gene TRBJ2-5, with a tentative D call TRBD1 (6 bases). This CDR3 region has 12 residues. V lost 5 bases and J lost 1, with 6 bases in between. The germline V gene has CDR1 SGHDT and CDR2 YYEEEE. The CDR3 bases are TGTGCCAGCAGGGGGGCCCAAGAGACCCAGTACTTC. It yields the protein CASRGAQETQYF.

A word on this clone: This likely comes from a read error, as the CDR3 has no conserved phenylalanine or tryptophan at its end. The gene calls are TRBV5-1 and TRBJ2-7; perhaps TRBD1 as D (5 bases). The V and J ends lost 4 bases and 2 bases respectively, with 10 bases between them. The CDR3 has 13 residues. The germline CDR1 and CDR2 sequences are SGHRS and YFSETQ. The CDR3 protein is CASSPTATYEQYL. The DNA of the CDR3 is TGCGCCAGCAGCCCGACAGCCACCTACGAGCAGTACCTC.

The rearrangement uses TRBV9 and TRBJ1-6, with a possible D match to TRBD1 (6 bases). Germline V gives CDR1 SGDLS, CDR2 YYNGEE. This CDR3 comprises 18 residues. Trimming pared 0 bases from V and 5 bases from J, leaving 18 bases between. The CDR3 loop reads CASSVGGADSPNNSPLHF. In nucleotides, the CDR3 is TGTGCCAGCAGCGTAGGGGGGGCTGACTCCCCAAATAATTCACCCCTCCACTTT.

The rearrangement uses TRBV10-3 and TRBJ1-5; D perhaps matches TRBD1 (6 bases). Between the trimmed V and J ends, which lost 3 bases and 7 bases, there was a span of 13 bases. The CDR3 runs to 14 residues. Germline V gives CDR1 ENHRY, CDR2 SYGVKD. The CDR3 reads CAISDWGHQQPQHF. The CDR3 nucleotides read TGTGCCATCAGTGACTGGGGGCATCAGCAGCCCCAGCATTTT.

The chain has TRBV4-1 and TRBJ2-5; 7 nucleotides agree with TRBD2. Germline V CDR1 and CDR2: MGHRA, YSYEKL. V was pared by 4 bases and J by 2 bases, with 4 bases of the junction left unmatched. The CDR3 runs to 14 residues. The CDR3 DNA reads TGCGCCAGCAGCCCAGCGGGGTTGCAAGAGACCCAGTACTTC. This encodes CASSPAGLQETQYF.

This clone has just one count. The chain uses TRBV29-1 and TRBJ1-2; 9 bases agree with TRBD1. The CDR3 contains 17 residues. Looked up from germline, CDR1 is SQVTM and CDR2 is ANQGSEA. V trimming: 1 base; J trimming: 4 bases; junction bases outside the gene matches: 13. The CDR3 region has the DNA TGCAGCGTTGAAGGTTGGGACAGGGTTGGGTCTCGCTATGGCTACACCTTC. Translated: CSVEGWDRVGSRYGYTF.

The chain uses TRBV7-2 and TRBJ1-1; no clear D. V lost 1 base, J lost 5 bases, and 8 bases lay in between. This CDR3 has 13 residues. CDR1 and CDR2 from the germline V gene are SGHTA and FQGNSA. The CDR3 sequence is CASSLGLGTEAFF. CDR3 sequence (DNA): TGTGCCAGCAGCTTAGGCCTAGGGACTGAAGCTTTCTTT.

V is TRBV7-9 and J is TRBJ1-1; 11 positions agree with TRBD1. CDR1 is SEHNR and CDR2 is FQNEAQ in the germline V gene (reference sequence). The CDR3 has 15 amino acids. Germline trimming cut 4 bases from V and 4 bases from J; bases unmatched to any gene: 5. CDR3 nucleotides: TGTGCCAGCAGCTACTCCGGGACAGGGGGCACTGAAGCTTTCTTT. Protein product: CASSYSGTGGTEAFF.

V usage is TRBV27 and J usage is TRBJ1-1; TRBD1 agrees at 8 bases. Losses at the gene ends were 5 bases for V and 1 base for J; bases not matched to a gene: 6. The CDR3 spans 15 residues. Germline-derived CDR1 and CDR2 are MNHEY and SMNVEV (reference sequence). In nucleotides, the CDR3 is TGTGCCAGCAGTCCGATCGGGACAGGGAACACTGAAGCTTTCTTT. Its translation is CASSPIGTGNTEAFF.

This clone came up a few times. This chain uses TRBV10-1 with TRBJ2-2; a weak D match, TRBD1 (6 bases). The CDR3 is 14 residues long. The germline V gene encodes CDR1 WNHNN and CDR2 SYGVQD (reference sequence). V was shortened by 3 bases and J by 3 bases, with 8 bases between the two germline ends. CDR3 amino acids: CASSDPGDTGELFF. CDR3 sequence (DNA): TGCGCCAGCAGTGACCCAGGGGACACCGGGGAGCTGTTTTTT.

The chain combines TRBV6-5 with TRBJ2-7; D may match TRBD1 or TRBD2 (5 bases each). Germline CDR1 and CDR2: MNHEY and SVGAGI. V was clipped by 3 bases and J by 5 bases, with 17 bases between them. The CDR3 contains 15 residues. CDR3 loop: CASSYYRDAGNEQYF. CDR3 DNA: TGTGCCAGCAGTTATTACCGGGACGCAGGTAACGAGCAGTACTTC.

V gene TRBV7-9 combines with J gene TRBJ2-3; D not resolved. CDR1 and CDR2 (germline): SEHNR, FQNEAQ (reference sequence). CDR3 length: 13 amino acids. V lost 0 bases and J lost 3, with 4 bases in between. The CDR3 nucleotides are TGTGCCAGCAGCTTAGCGGCTACAGATACGCAGTATTTT. The encoded protein is CASSLAATDTQYF.

The V and J genes are TRBV14 and TRBJ2-1; possibly TRBD1 for D (6 bases). Germline V gene data show CDR1 as SGHDN and CDR2 as FVKESK. This CDR3 spans 14 amino acids. Trimming removed 6 bases from V and 4 bases from J, with 13 bases in between. The CDR3 DNA is TGTGCCAGCAGTCTGGGGGCTTCTTACAATGAGCAGTTCTTC. Its protein is CASSLGASYNEQFF.